This entry concerns a single TCR beta chain. These data originate in a study of blood T cell repertoires in COVID-19. Per the original methods: From reference gene primer amplification, estimates of nucleated cell counts were derived. Clones were sequenced by immunoSEQ multiplex PCR, and TCRdb holds only the in-frame ones, with some missing. V, J and clone size were drawn from that table, and D and trimming were deduced from the DNA. The data contain around 160,000 clones, about four fifths of them singletons. Germline V CDR1 and CDR2: MNHEY, SMNVEV (reference sequence). The CDR3 is 14 residues long. The junction had 5 bases not matched to a gene; V was cut back by 6 bases and J by 2 bases.

This chain uses TRBV27 with TRBJ2-7, with 9 nucleotides matching TRBD1. Material: peripheral blood. The TCR sequence derives from a human donor with acute or convalescent COVID-19. The donor label of this sample is uncertain. This CDR3 reads CASSWGQGTYEQYF. CDR3 nucleotide sequence: TGTGCCAGCAGCTGGGGACAGGGAACCTACGAGCAGTACTTC.